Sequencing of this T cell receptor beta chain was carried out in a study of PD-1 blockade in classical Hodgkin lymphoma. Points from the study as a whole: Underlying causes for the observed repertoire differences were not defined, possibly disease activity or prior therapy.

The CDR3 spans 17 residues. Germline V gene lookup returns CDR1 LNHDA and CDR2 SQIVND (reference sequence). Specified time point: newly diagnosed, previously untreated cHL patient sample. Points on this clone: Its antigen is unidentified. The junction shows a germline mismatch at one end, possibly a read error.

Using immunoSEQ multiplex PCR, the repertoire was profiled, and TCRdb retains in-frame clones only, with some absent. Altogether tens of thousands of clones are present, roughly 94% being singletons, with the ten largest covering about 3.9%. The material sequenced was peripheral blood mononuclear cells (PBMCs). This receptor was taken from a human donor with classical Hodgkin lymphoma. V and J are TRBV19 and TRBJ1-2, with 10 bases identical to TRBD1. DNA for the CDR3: TGTGCCGGTAGCCTGGGACAGGGGCGCAGATTAATGTATGGCTACACCTTC. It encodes CAGSLGQGRRLMYGYTF.